The T cell receptor beta chain described here comes from a study of blood T cells in healthy people across ages. Findings and caveats of the study: The authors considered diversity estimates from one million T cells to be underestimates.

Together with a sample-barcoded 5' primer, a J-beta primer mix was included in a second PCR lasting about 7 to 11 cycles. TCRdb passed the 5' RACE reads through MiXCR, listing each CDR3 protein once. The sample has some 790,000 distinct CDR3 sequences, about 28% seen once. V lost 3 bases to trimming and J lost 5 bases, with 2 bases between them. The length of the CDR3 is 11 residues. This clonotype has a count of ten or more. Its antigen is not known. The chain recombines TRBV12-3 or TRBV12-4 with TRBJ1-5; no clear D gene. Sequencing used blood. This TCR was sampled from a woman older than 75 in good health. CDR3 protein: CASSFYQPQHF. DNA of the CDR3: TGTGCCAGCAGTTTTTATCAGCCCCAGCATTTT.